This TCR beta chain was obtained from a study of blood T cell repertoires in COVID-19. About the research overall: Some COVID-19 samples were acute and others convalescent; all came from the United States, Italy and Spain. Sample material is recorded as cDNA or gDNA derived from T cells, B-cell-depleted T cells, or PBMCs.

Original analysis: Amplification of reference gene primers was used by the study to estimate nucleated cell counts. TCRdb keeps only in-frame clones here, not all; method: immunoSEQ multiplex PCR. The V and J calls and clone size come from that table; D and trimming were worked out from the DNA. The sample has 150,000 to 200,000 clones; roughly nine tenths are singletons. Germline CDR1 reads SEHNR; CDR2 reads FQNEAQ (reference sequence). CDR3 size: 14 residues. V dropped 5 bases and J dropped 4; count of bases not matched to a gene: 7. This clonotype was obtained from a man aged 60-69 years with active or convalescent COVID-19. V is TRBV7-9 and J is TRBJ1-2, with 7 bases lining up with TRBD1. Sequences were obtained from peripheral blood. In DNA form, the CDR3 reads TGTGCCAGCAGCCCACAGGGGACCTTCTATGGCTACACCTTC. It translates to CASSPQGTFYGYTF.